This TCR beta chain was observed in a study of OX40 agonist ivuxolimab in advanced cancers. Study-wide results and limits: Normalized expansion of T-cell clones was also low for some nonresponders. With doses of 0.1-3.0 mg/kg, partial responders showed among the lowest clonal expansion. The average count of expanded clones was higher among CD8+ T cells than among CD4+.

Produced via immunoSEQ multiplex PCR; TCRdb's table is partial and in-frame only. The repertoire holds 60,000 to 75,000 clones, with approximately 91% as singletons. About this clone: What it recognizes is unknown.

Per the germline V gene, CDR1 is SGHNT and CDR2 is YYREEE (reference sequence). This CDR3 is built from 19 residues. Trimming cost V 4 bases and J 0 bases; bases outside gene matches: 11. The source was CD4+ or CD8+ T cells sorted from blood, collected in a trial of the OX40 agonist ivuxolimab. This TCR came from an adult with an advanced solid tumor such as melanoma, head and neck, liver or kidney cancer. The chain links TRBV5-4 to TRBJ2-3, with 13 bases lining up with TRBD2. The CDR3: CASSRGGTSGNPSTDTQYF. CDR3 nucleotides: TGTGCCAGCAGCCGGGGGGGGACTAGCGGGAATCCTAGCACAGATACGCAGTATTTT.